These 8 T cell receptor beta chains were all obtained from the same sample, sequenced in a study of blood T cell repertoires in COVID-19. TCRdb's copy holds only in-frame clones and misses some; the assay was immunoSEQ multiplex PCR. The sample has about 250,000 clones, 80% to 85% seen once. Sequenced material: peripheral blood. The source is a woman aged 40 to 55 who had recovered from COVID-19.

The DNA of the CDR3 is TGTGCCAGCAGTTTCGCCGGGGTCTACGAGCAGTACTTC. This codes for CASSFAGVYEQYF. The chain combines TRBV6-5 with TRBJ2-7; possible D gene TRBD2, 5 bases. The germline V gene has CDR1 MNHEY and CDR2 SVGAGI. Deletions cut 4 bases from V and 3 bases from J, with 10 bases between. The CDR3 covers 13 residues.

CDR3 in DNA: TGTGCCTGGAGTCGCTTCCTAGCTGCGAATGAGCAGTTCTTC. Its translation is CAWSRFLAANEQFF. The chain is built from TRBV30 and TRBJ2-1, with D possibly TRBD2 on 5 matching bases. This CDR3 contains 14 residues. CDR1 and CDR2 (germline): GTSNPN, SVGIG (reference sequence). V lost 2 bases and J 7 bases, leaving 15 bases between the germline ends.

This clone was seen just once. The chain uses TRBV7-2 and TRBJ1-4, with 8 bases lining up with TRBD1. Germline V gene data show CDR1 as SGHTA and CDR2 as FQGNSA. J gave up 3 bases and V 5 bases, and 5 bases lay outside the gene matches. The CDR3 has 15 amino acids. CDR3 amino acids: CASSPQGAPNEKLFF. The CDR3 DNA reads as TGTGCCAGCAGCCCGCAGGGGGCACCTAATGAAAAACTGTTTTTT.

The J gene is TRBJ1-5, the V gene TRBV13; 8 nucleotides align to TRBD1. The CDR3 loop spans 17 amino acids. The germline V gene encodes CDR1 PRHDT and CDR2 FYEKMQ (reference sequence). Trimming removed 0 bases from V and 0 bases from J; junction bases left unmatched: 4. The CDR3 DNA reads TGTGCCAGCAGCTTAGGCGGCGGACAGGGTAGCAATCAGCCCCAGCATTTT. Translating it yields CASSLGGGQGSNQPQHF.

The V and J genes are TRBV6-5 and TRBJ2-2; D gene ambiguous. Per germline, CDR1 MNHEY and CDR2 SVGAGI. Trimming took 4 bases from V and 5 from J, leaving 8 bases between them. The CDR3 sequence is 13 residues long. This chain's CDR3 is CASSSEATGELFF. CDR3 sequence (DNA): TGTGCCAGCAGTTCCGAGGCTACCGGGGAGCTGTTTTTT.

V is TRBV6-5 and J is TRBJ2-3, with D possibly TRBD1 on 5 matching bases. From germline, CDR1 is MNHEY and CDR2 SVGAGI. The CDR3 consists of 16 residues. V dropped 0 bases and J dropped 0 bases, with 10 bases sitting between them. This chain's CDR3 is CASSYSPGLSTDTQYF. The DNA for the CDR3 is TGTGCCAGCAGTTACTCACCAGGGTTAAGCACAGATACGCAGTATTTT.

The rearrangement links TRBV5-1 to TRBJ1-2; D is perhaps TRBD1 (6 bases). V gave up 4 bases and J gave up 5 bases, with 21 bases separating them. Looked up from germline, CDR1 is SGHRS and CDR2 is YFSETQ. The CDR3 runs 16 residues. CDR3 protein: CASSDPSGGTGYGYTF. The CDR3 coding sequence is TGCGCCAGCAGCGATCCATCGGGGGGCACAGGTTATGGCTACACCTTC.

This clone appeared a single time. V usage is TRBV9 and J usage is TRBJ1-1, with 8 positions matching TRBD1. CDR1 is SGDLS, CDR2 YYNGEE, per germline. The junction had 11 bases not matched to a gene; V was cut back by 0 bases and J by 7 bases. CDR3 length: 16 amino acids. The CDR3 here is CASSVDGRGRENEAFF. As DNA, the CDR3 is TGTGCCAGCAGCGTAGACGGCAGGGGGCGCGAAAATGAAGCTTTCTTT.